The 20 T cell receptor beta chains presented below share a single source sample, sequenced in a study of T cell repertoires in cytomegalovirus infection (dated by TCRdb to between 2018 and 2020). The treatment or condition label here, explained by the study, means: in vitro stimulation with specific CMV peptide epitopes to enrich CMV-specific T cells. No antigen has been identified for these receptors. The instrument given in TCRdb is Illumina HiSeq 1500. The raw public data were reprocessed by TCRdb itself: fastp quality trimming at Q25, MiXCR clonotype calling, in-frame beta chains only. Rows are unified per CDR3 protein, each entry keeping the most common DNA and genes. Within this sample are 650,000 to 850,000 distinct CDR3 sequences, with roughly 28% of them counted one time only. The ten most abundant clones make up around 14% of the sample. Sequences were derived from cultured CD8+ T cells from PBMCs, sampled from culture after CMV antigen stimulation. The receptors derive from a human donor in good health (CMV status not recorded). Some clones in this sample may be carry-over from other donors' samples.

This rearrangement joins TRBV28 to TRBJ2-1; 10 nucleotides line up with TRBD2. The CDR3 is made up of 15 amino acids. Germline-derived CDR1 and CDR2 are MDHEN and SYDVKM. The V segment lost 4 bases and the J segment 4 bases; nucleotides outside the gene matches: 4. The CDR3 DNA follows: TGTGCCAGCAGTTCCGCGACTAGCGGGTACAATGAGCAGTTCTTC. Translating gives CASSSATSGYNEQFF. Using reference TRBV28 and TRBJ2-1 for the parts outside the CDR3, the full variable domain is DVKVTQSSRYLVKRTGEKVFLECVQDMDHENMFWYRQDPGLGLRLIYFSYDVKMKEKGDIPEGYSVSREKKERFSLILESASTNQTSMYLCASSSATSGYNEQFFGPGTRLTVL.

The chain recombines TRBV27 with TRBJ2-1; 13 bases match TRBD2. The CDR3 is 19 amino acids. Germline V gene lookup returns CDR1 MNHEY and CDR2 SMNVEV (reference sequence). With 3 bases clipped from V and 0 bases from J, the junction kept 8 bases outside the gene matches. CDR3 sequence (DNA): TGTGCCAGCAGTTTCAGTTCACTAGCGGGGGGGAGCTCCTACAATGAGCAGTTCTTC. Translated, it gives CASSFSSLAGGSSYNEQFF.

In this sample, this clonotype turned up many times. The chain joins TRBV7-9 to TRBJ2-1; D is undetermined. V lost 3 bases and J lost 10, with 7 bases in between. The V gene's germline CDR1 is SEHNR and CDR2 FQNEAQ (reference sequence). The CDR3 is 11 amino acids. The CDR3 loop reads CASSLSSEQFF. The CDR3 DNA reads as TGTGCCAGCAGCTTGTCCAGCGAGCAGTTCTTC.

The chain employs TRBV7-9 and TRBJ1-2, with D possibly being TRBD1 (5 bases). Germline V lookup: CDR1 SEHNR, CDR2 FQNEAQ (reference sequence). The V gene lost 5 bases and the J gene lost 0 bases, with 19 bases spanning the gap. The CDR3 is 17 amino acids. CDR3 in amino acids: CASSPGTPRWANYGYTF. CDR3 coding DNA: TGTGCCAGCAGCCCGGGGACCCCCCGTTGGGCTAACTATGGCTACACCTTC.

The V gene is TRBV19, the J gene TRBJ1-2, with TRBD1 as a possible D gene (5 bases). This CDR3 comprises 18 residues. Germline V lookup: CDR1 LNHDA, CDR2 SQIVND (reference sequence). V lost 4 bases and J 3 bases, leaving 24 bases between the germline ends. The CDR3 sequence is CASSTYRPKGSSDYGYTF. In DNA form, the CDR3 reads TGTGCCAGTAGTACCTACAGACCTAAGGGGAGCAGTGACTATGGCTACACCTTC. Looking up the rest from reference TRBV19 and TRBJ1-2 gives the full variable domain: DGGITQSPKYLFRKEGQNVTLSCEQNLNHDAMYWYRQDPGQGLRLIYYSQIVNDFQKGDIAEGYSVSREKKESFPLTVTSAQKNPTAFYLCASSTYRPKGSSDYGYTFGSGTRLTVV.

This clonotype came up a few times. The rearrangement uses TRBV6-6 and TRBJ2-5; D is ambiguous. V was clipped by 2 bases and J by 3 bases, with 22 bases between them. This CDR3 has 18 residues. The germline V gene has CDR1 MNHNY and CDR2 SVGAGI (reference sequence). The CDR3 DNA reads TGTGCCAGCAGTTACCCCCCACCGAGCGACGGAACAAAAGAGACCCAGTACTTC. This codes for CASSYPPPSDGTKETQYF.

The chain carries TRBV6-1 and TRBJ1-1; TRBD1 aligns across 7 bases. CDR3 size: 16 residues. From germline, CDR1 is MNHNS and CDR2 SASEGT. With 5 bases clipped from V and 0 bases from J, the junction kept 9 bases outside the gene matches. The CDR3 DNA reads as TGTGCCAGCAGTCACCGGGACAGACCTATGAACACTGAAGCTTTCTTT. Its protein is CASSHRDRPMNTEAFF.

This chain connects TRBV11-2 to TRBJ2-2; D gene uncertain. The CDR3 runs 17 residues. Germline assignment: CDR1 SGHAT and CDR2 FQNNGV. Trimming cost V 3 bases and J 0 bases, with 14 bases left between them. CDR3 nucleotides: TGTGCCAGCAGCTTCCCGACTGTAGACCCGAACACCGGGGAGCTGTTTTTT. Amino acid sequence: CASSFPTVDPNTGELFF. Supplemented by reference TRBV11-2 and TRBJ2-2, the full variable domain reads EAGVAQSPRYKIIEKRQSVAFWCNPISGHATLYWYQQILGQGPKLLIQFQNNGVVDDSQLPKDRFSAERLKGVDSTLKIQPAKLEDSAVYLCASSFPTVDPNTGELFFGEGSRLTVL.

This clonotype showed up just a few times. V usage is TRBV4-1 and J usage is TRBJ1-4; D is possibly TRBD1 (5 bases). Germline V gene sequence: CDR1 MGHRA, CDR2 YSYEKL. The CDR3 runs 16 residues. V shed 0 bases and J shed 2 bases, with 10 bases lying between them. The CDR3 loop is CASSQDPQATNEKLFF. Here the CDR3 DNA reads TGCGCCAGCAGCCAAGATCCACAGGCCACTAATGAAAAACTGTTTTTT.

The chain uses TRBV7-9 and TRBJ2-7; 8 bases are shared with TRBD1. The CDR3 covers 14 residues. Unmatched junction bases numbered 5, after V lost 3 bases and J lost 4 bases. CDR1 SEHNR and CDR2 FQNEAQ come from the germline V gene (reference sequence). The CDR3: CASSFGDRPYEQYF. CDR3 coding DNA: TGTGCCAGCAGCTTTGGGGACAGGCCGTACGAGCAGTACTTC.

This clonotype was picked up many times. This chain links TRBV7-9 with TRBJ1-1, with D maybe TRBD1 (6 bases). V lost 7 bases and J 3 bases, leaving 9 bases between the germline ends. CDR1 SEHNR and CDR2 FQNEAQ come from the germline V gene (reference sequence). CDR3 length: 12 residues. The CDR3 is CASIDRYTEAFF. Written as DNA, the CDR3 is TGTGCCAGCATCGACAGGTACACTGAAGCTTTCTTT. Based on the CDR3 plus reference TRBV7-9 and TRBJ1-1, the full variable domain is DTGVSQNPRHKITKRGQNVTFRCDPISEHNRLYWYRQTLGQGPEFLTYFQNEAQLEKSRLLSDRFSAERPKGSFSTLEIQRTEQGDSAMYLCASIDRYTEAFFGQGTRLTVV.

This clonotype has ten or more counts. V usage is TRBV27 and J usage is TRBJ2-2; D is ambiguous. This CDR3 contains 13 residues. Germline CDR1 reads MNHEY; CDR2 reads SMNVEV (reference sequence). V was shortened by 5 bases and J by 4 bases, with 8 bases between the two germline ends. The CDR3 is CASSLKFTGELFF. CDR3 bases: TGTGCCAGCAGTCTTAAATTCACCGGGGAGCTGTTTTTT.

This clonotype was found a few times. The CDR3 sequence is CSVEHPVQETQYF. In DNA form, the CDR3 reads TGCAGCGTTGAACACCCAGTCCAAGAGACCCAGTACTTC. The J gene is TRBJ2-5, the V gene TRBV29-1; D unresolved. Trimming took 2 bases from V and 1 from J, leaving 8 bases between them. The CDR3 consists of 13 residues. From germline, CDR1 is SQVTM and CDR2 ANQGSEA.

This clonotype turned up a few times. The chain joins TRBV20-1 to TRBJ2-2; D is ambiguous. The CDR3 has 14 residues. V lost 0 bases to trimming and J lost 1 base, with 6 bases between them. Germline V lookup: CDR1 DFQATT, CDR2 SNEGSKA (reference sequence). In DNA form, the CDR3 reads TGCAGTGCTAGAGACTGGGTGAACACCGGGGAGCTGTTTTTT. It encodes CSARDWVNTGELFF.

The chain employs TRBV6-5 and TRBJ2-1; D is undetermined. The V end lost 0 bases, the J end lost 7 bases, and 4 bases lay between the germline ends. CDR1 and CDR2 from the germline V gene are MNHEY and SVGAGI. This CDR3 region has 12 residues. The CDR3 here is CASSYSWNEQFF. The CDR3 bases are TGTGCCAGCAGTTACTCGTGGAATGAGCAGTTCTTC.

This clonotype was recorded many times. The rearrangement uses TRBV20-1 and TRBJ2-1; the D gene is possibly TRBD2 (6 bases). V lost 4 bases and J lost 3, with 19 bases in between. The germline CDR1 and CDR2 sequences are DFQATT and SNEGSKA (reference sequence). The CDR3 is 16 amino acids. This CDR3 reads CSANLPGLGVYNEQFF. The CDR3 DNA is TGCAGTGCTAATCTCCCGGGACTGGGGGTCTACAATGAGCAGTTCTTC.

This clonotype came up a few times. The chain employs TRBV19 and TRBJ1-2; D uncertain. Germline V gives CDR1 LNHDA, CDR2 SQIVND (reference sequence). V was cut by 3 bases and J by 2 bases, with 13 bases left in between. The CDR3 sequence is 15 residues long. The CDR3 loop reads CASSMVYSENYGYTF. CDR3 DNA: TGTGCCAGTAGTATGGTATACAGCGAGAACTATGGCTACACCTTC.

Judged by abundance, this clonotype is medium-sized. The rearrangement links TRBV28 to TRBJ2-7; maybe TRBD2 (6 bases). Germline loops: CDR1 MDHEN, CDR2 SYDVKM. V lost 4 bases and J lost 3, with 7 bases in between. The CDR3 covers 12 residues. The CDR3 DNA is TGTGCCAGCAGTTCGGACTACTACGAGCAGTACGTC. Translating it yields CASSSDYYEQYV.

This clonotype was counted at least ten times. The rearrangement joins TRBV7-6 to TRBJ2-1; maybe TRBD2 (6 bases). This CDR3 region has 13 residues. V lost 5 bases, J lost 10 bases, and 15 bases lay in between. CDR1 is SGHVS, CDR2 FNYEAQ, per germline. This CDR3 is CASSPDYGREQFF. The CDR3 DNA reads TGTGCCAGCAGCCCGGACTATGGACGGGAGCAGTTCTTC.

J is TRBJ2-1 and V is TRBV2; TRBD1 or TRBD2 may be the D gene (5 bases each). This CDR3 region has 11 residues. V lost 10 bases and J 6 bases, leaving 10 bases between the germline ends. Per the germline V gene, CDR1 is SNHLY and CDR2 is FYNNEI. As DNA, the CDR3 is TGTGCCACCCCGAGGGGCAATGAGCAGTTCTTC. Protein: CATPRGNEQFF. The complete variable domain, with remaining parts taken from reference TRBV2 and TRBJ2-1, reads EPEVTQTPSHQVTQMGQEVILRCVPISNHLYFYWYRQILGQKVEFLVSFYNNEISEKSEIFDDQFSVERPDGSNFTLKIRSTKLEDSAMYFCATPRGNEQFFGPGTRLTVL.